The 17 T cell receptor beta chains below were found in one sample sequenced in a study of identical twins. MiXCR was run by TCRdb on the 5' RACE reads, yielding one entry per CDR3 protein. The sample includes 450,000 to 650,000 distinct CDR3 sequences, 7.5% to 10% of them seen just once. The sample was also reused in another study, on yellow fever vaccine responses in identical twins.

Sample: PBMCs. Receptor source: a woman aged 18-29 years in good health.

This chain connects TRBV9 to TRBJ1-6, with 7 bases aligning to TRBD1. J lost 3 bases, V lost 5 bases, and 11 bases had no gene match. Germline V CDR1 and CDR2: SGDLS, YYNGEE. CDR3 length equals 17 residues. CDR3 nucleotides: TGTGCCAGCAGTGCTAATGCTGCAGGGGGCTATAATTCACCCCTCCACTTT. This codes for CASSANAAGGYNSPLHF.

The chain uses TRBV5-6 and TRBJ2-2; no reliable D call. This CDR3 has 15 amino acids. Trimming left V 5 bases short and J 4 bases short, with 15 bases between. Per germline, CDR1 SGHDT and CDR2 YYEEEE. The CDR3 loop is CASRHLRPATGELFF. The CDR3 DNA reads as TGTGCCAGCAGACACCTACGGCCCGCCACCGGGGAGCTGTTTTTT.

Ten or more counts support this clonotype. This chain links TRBV29-1 with TRBJ2-5; 7 bases agree with TRBD1. The CDR3 is 14 residues long. V shed 7 bases and J 2 bases; nucleotides not matched to a gene: 10. Per germline, CDR1 SQVTM and CDR2 ANQGSEA. The DNA for the CDR3 is TGCAGCGCACGAGACAGGGCATCTCAAGAGACCCAGTACTTC. Amino acids: CSARDRASQETQYF.

This clonotype was detected a few times. V and J are TRBV15 and TRBJ2-7; 8 nucleotides agree with TRBD1. The V and J ends lost 2 bases and 1 base, in that order; junction bases with no gene match: 13. This CDR3 is built from 18 residues. Germline V gene sequence: CDR1 LNHNV, CDR2 YYDKDF (reference sequence). The CDR3 spells CATSRIRAGTGPSYEQYF. DNA for the CDR3: TGTGCCACCAGCAGAATCCGTGCGGGGACAGGACCGTCCTACGAGCAGTACTTC.

The chain is built from TRBV5-1 and TRBJ1-2, with 11 bases lining up with TRBD1. CDR1 and CDR2 (germline): SGHRS, YFSETQ. The CDR3 sequence is 14 residues long. V dropped 3 bases and J dropped 10; count of bases not matched to a gene: 8. The CDR3 protein is CASSWDRGRGVYTF. CDR3 DNA: TGCGCCAGCAGCTGGGACAGGGGGAGAGGTGTCTACACCTTC.

At least ten counts were recorded for this clonotype. The chain couples TRBV11-2 to TRBJ2-3; D may be TRBD1 (6 bases). Germline CDR1 SGHAT, CDR2 FQNNGV. CDR3 length: 15 amino acids. The V end lost 1 base, the J end lost 2 bases, and 10 bases lay between the germline ends. Here the CDR3 DNA reads TGTGCCAGCAGCTTAGGGGCAGGGGACACAGATACGCAGTATTTT. This gives the protein CASSLGAGDTDTQYF.

This clonotype was seen at least ten times. V and J are TRBV28 and TRBJ2-2; D not certain. The V and J ends lost 3 bases and 1 base respectively, with 3 bases between them. The CDR3 loop spans 13 amino acids. Germline CDR1 reads MDHEN; CDR2 reads SYDVKM. CDR3 loop: CASSFLNTGELFF. In nucleotides, the CDR3 is TGTGCCAGCAGTTTCTTGAACACCGGGGAGCTGTTTTTT.

This clonotype came up many times. Here the CDR3 reads CASSRFTGAATNEKLFF. As DNA, the CDR3 is TGTGCCAGCAGTCGATTTACAGGGGCCGCAACTAATGAAAAACTGTTTTTT. V and J are TRBV3-1 and TRBJ1-4, with 7 bases lining up with TRBD1. The ends lost 6 bases at V and 0 bases at J; junction bases unmatched: 10. Germline CDR1 is LGHDT and CDR2 is YNNKEL (reference sequence). This CDR3 has 17 amino acids.

This clonotype showed up many times. The chain employs TRBV4-2 and TRBJ2-1; possible D gene TRBD2, 6 bases. V gave up 0 bases and J gave up 6 bases, with 15 bases separating them. CDR1 and CDR2 from the germline V gene are LGHNA and YNFKEQ. The CDR3 is 16 amino acids. The CDR3 region is CASSQDLTAGSNEQFF. The CDR3 DNA follows: TGTGCCAGCAGCCAAGATCTAACGGCGGGATCCAATGAGCAGTTCTTC.

This clonotype was picked up a small number of times. The genes are TRBV27 and TRBJ2-3; D may be TRBD1 (6 bases). Trimming left V 8 bases short and J 0 bases short, with 15 bases between. CDR1 MNHEY and CDR2 SMNVEV come from the germline V gene (reference sequence). CDR3 length: 15 amino acids. CDR3 protein: CASGETGYSTDTQYF. The CDR3 DNA follows: TGTGCCAGCGGGGAAACAGGGTATAGCACAGATACGCAGTATTTT.

This clonotype turned up a few times. The J gene is TRBJ1-1, the V gene TRBV19; D might be TRBD1 (5 bases). In germline, CDR1 is LNHDA, CDR2 SQIVND (reference sequence). Trimming removed 6 bases at V and 4 bases at J, with 15 bases between. The CDR3 extends over 14 amino acids. As DNA, the CDR3 is TGTGCCAGTAGAGAGGGCAGGGTGGGCACTGAAGCTTTCTTT. Translating gives CASREGRVGTEAFF.

This clonotype was recorded a few times. This clone may be a read error of a much larger clone one base away. The chain employs TRBV29-1 and TRBJ2-2; D is ambiguous. With 3 bases removed from V and 3 bases from J, the gap between germline ends came to 5 bases. The CDR3 has 12 residues. CDR1 and CDR2 (germline): SQVTM, ANQGSEA. The DNA for the CDR3 is TGCAGCGTTGAGGGGTACACCGGGGAGCTGTTTTTT. Translated, it gives CSVEGYTGELFF.

This clonotype appeared a few times. The rearrangement uses TRBV12-3 or TRBV12-4 and TRBJ2-1; 9 nucleotides match TRBD2. The CDR3 contains 19 residues. After removal of 2 bases from V and 0 bases from J, the junction contained 11 bases not matched to a gene. The CDR3 region has the DNA TGTGCCAGCAGTTTATCGACCTTTAGCGGGAGCCTCTCCTACAATGAGCAGTTCTTC. It translates to CASSLSTFSGSLSYNEQFF.

The J gene is TRBJ2-2, the V gene TRBV9; the match to TRBD1 covers 11 bases. With 3 bases clipped from V and 8 bases from J, the junction kept 3 bases outside the gene matches. CDR1 is SGDLS, CDR2 YYNGEE, per germline. The CDR3 spans 14 residues. The CDR3 sequence: CASSAGDRGGELFF. The CDR3 DNA reads TGTGCCAGCAGCGCCGGGGACAGGGGGGGGGAGCTGTTTTTT.

This clonotype was counted only a few times. The rearrangement joins TRBV7-9 to TRBJ2-3; no clear D. This CDR3 comprises 13 residues. V was cut by 3 bases and J by 3 bases, with 7 bases left in between. Germline loops: CDR1 SEHNR, CDR2 FQNEAQ (reference sequence). The CDR3 DNA sequence: TGTGCCAGCAGCTTGGCGAAGACAGATACGCAGTATTTT. This codes for CASSLAKTDTQYF.

This clonotype occurred a few times. The chain combines TRBV12-3 or TRBV12-4 with TRBJ2-7; 8 nucleotides agree with TRBD2. The ends lost 6 bases at V and 4 bases at J; junction bases unmatched: 8. The CDR3 runs to 14 residues. The CDR3 DNA reads TGTGCCAGCAGATCTACGGGGGGGCATTACGAGCAGTACTTC. Translated, it gives CASRSTGGHYEQYF.

At least ten counts were recorded for this clonotype. The chain couples TRBV5-1 to TRBJ2-1; D may be TRBD1 (5 bases). Trimming stripped 0 bases from V and 4 bases from J, with 14 bases between. Germline CDR1 is SGHRS and CDR2 is YFSETQ. This CDR3 has 16 amino acids. CDR3 nucleotides: TGCGCCAGCAGCTTGGCAATTACCAGGGCGTACAATGAGCAGTTCTTC. Protein sequence: CASSLAITRAYNEQFF.